Below, 28 T cell receptor beta chains from the same sample are listed, as sequenced in a study of blood T cell repertoires in COVID-19 (dated by TCRdb to 2020 to 2021). The library was generated by the immunoSEQ multiplex PCR assay. This is the immuneACCESS table as TCRdb keeps it, with only in-frame sequences that have V and J called. A part of the clones is gone; compared with another copy, unresolved V genes explain less than half, and the rest is unexplained. Present in this sample are approximately 230,000 clones, about 87% of which were seen just once. The ten largest account for around 6.3% of the sample. Material: peripheral blood. These receptors all stem from a young woman with COVID-19, enrolled during active disease.

The chain carries TRBV6-5 and TRBJ1-2; 7 nucleotides match TRBD1. The length of the CDR3 is 15 residues. Germline V gives CDR1 MNHEY, CDR2 SVGAGI. V was pared by 7 bases and J by 5 bases, with 13 bases of the junction left unmatched. The CDR3 is CASTSPGQGVYGYTF. CDR3 coding DNA: TGTGCCAGCACCTCTCCGGGGCAGGGGGTTTATGGCTACACCTTC.

The chain is built from TRBV27 and TRBJ2-5, with 7 nucleotides matching TRBD2. The germline V gene encodes CDR1 MNHEY and CDR2 SMNVEV (reference sequence). With 2 bases clipped from V and 3 bases from J, the junction kept 9 bases outside the gene matches. The CDR3 spans 16 residues. The CDR3 DNA reads TGTGCCAGCAGTTTACTCCAGGGAGGGAAGAAAGAGACCCAGTACTTC. It specifies CASSLLQGGKKETQYF.

The gene calls are TRBV5-4 and TRBJ2-4, with 8 nucleotides matching TRBD1. The CDR3 is made up of 16 amino acids. The V segment lost 2 bases and the J segment 8 bases; nucleotides outside the gene matches: 12. Germline CDR1 is SGHNT and CDR2 is YYREEE (reference sequence). CDR3 coding DNA: TGTGCCAGCAGCTTCCGACAGGGGTCCAACGAGGACATTCAGTACTTC. Protein product: CASSFRQGSNEDIQYF.

This chain uses TRBV30 with TRBJ1-3; perhaps TRBD1 as D (6 bases). V was clipped by 1 base and J by 4 bases, with 8 bases between them. The CDR3 loop spans 13 amino acids. CDR1 GTSNPN and CDR2 SVGIG come from the germline V gene (reference sequence). In DNA, the CDR3 is TGTGCCTGGAGTGAACAGGGAGGAAACACCATATATTTT. It encodes CAWSEQGGNTIYF.

The V gene is TRBV7-6, the J gene TRBJ1-3; 9 nucleotides line up with TRBD1. The trim removed 4 bases at V and 4 bases at J, leaving 5 bases unmatched. Germline V gene sequence: CDR1 SGHVS, CDR2 FNYEAQ. The CDR3 totals 15 residues. For the CDR3, the DNA is TGTGCCAGCAGCTCCGGGACAGGGAACGGAAACACCATATATTTT. As protein: CASSSGTGNGNTIYF.

The chain employs TRBV15 and TRBJ1-2; D possibly corresponds to TRBD1 (5 bases). Germline CDR1 is LNHNV and CDR2 is YYDKDF (reference sequence). V was clipped by 5 bases and J by 8 bases, with 12 bases between them. This CDR3 region has 12 residues. The CDR3 reads CATSPAREGYTF. DNA of the CDR3: TGTGCCACCAGCCCAGCCAGGGAAGGCTACACCTTC.

The chain links TRBV12-5 to TRBJ1-2, with TRBD1 matching over 10 bases. CDR3 size: 16 residues. The V and J ends lost 5 bases and 3 bases, in that order; junction bases with no gene match: 9. Looked up from germline, CDR1 is LGHNT and CDR2 is FRNRAP. CDR3 sequence reads: CASGLGTGDQYYGYTF. The CDR3 DNA is TGTGCTAGTGGTCTAGGGACAGGGGATCAGTACTATGGCTACACCTTC.

V is TRBV30 and J is TRBJ2-1; 10 nucleotides agree with TRBD2. The V gene end was trimmed by 1 base and the J gene end by 4 bases; junction bases not matched to a gene: 7. The CDR3 runs to 16 residues. Germline values: CDR1 GTSNPN, CDR2 SVGIG (reference sequence). CDR3 sequence (DNA): TGTGCCTGGAGTGCCGAACTAGCGGGGCGATACAATGAGCAGTTCTTC. It encodes CAWSAELAGRYNEQFF.

The chain carries TRBV5-1 and TRBJ1-1; a possible D gene is TRBD1 (6 bases). The germline V and J ends were trimmed by 0 bases and 1 base, with 10 bases remaining between them. Germline values: CDR1 SGHRS, CDR2 YFSETQ. The length of the CDR3 is 15 residues. The CDR3 DNA is TGCGCCAGCAGCTTGGGACAGGCTAAGAACACTGAAGCTTTCTTT. Translation: CASSLGQAKNTEAFF.

The chain joins TRBV3-1 (or the pseudogene TRBV3-2) to TRBJ2-1, with 11 positions matching TRBD1. Unmatched junction bases numbered 2, after V lost 3 bases and J lost 4 bases. This CDR3 comprises 15 residues. CDR1 is LGHDT and CDR2 is YNNKEL in the germline V gene (reference sequence). The CDR3 sequence: CASSHRDRGYNEQFF. DNA of the CDR3: TGTGCCAGCAGCCACCGGGACAGGGGGTACAATGAGCAGTTCTTC.

This chain uses TRBV10-3 with TRBJ2-3, with 12 nucleotides matching TRBD2. Germline values: CDR1 ENHRY, CDR2 SYGVKD. This CDR3 region has 16 residues. V trimming: 6 bases; J trimming: 6 bases; junction bases outside the gene matches: 10. CDR3 region: CAIRPGLAGVWDTQYF. The DNA of the CDR3 is TGTGCCATCAGACCGGGACTAGCGGGTGTCTGGGATACGCAGTATTTT.

J is TRBJ2-2 and V is TRBV9, with 9 bases that match TRBD2. The CDR3 is 17 amino acids. V was clipped by 2 bases and J by 1 base; unmatched bases: 6. Germline V CDR1 and CDR2: SGDLS, YYNGEE. CDR3 loop: CASSVYSGSLNTGELFF. As DNA, the CDR3 is TGTGCCAGCAGCGTCTATAGCGGGAGCCTGAACACCGGGGAGCTGTTTTTT.

The V call is TRBV7-9, the J call TRBJ1-1; TRBD1 aligns across 7 bases. The trim removed 3 bases at V and 3 bases at J, leaving 16 bases unmatched. CDR1 and CDR2 (germline): SEHNR, FQNEAQ (reference sequence). The CDR3 runs to 18 residues. CDR3 nucleotide sequence: TGTGCCAGCAGCTTTAATTCTCTCAGACAGGGAACGTACACTGAAGCTTTCTTT. It specifies CASSFNSLRQGTYTEAFF.

V is TRBV2 and J is TRBJ1-5, with D hard to call. Germline V lookup: CDR1 SNHLY, CDR2 FYNNEI. The CDR3 extends over 16 amino acids. Trimming shortened V by 4 bases and J by 7 bases, and 20 bases separated the two germline ends. CDR3 in DNA: TGTGCCAGCAGTGCCGCCCGGGCGGCGGACTACCAGCCCCAGCATTTT. Protein product: CASSAARAADYQPQHF. The full variable domain, in which reference TRBV2 and TRBJ1-5 provide the parts outside the CDR3, is EPEVTQTPSHQVTQMGQEVILRCVPISNHLYFYWYRQILGQKVEFLVSFYNNEISEKSEIFDDQFSVERPDGSNFTLKIRSTKLEDSAMYFCASSAARAADYQPQHFGDGTRLSIL.

The J gene is TRBJ2-2, the V gene TRBV4-3, with TRBD1 as a possible D gene (6 bases). CDR3 length equals 17 residues. Per germline, CDR1 LGHNA and CDR2 YSLEER. V dropped 1 base and J dropped 0 bases, with 12 bases sitting between them. This chain's CDR3 is CASSQVRYRANTGELFF. The CDR3 DNA reads TGCGCCAGCAGCCAAGTTAGGTACAGGGCGAACACCGGGGAGCTGTTTTTT.

The J gene is TRBJ2-7, the V gene TRBV6-5; TRBD2 is a possible D gene (5 bases). The CDR3 extends over 14 amino acids. Per the germline V gene, CDR1 is MNHEY and CDR2 is SVGAGI. This chain's CDR3 is CASTPFEGRPPVRV. CDR3 DNA: TGTGCCAGCACCCCTTTTGAGGGTCGCCCCCCAGTCCGCGTC.

The chain combines TRBV11-2 with TRBJ2-3; TRBD2 aligns across 10 bases. The trim removed 4 bases at V and 1 base at J, leaving 8 bases unmatched. The CDR3 sequence is 17 residues long. Germline CDR1 SGHAT, CDR2 FQNNGV. CDR3 nucleotide sequence: TGTGCCAGCAGCTCGATGATAGCGGGGGGCGGCACAGATACGCAGTATTTT. Translating gives CASSSMIAGGGTDTQYF.

The V call is TRBV7-9, the J call TRBJ2-1; 11 bases align to TRBD2. This CDR3 is built from 16 residues. J gave up 6 bases and V 5 bases, and 9 bases lay outside the gene matches. CDR1 SEHNR and CDR2 FQNEAQ come from the germline V gene (reference sequence). The CDR3 region is CASSPNGGLAGNEQFF. The CDR3 DNA is TGTGCCAGCAGCCCTAACGGAGGACTAGCGGGCAATGAGCAGTTCTTC.

This sequence joins TRBV4-3 and TRBJ2-2; D unclear. Trimming took 1 base from V and 1 from J, leaving 4 bases between them. This CDR3 is 14 amino acids long. The germline gives CDR1 LGHNA, CDR2 YSLEER. CDR3 sequence: CASSQGRNTGELFF. The CDR3 nucleotides read TGCGCCAGCAGCCAAGGCAGGAACACCGGGGAGCTGTTTTTT.

This clone was picked up a small number of times. The V gene is TRBV18, the J gene TRBJ1-6, with D unclear. Deletions cut 2 bases from V and 5 bases from J, with 7 bases between. The CDR3 loop spans 14 amino acids. Germline V gene lookup returns CDR1 KGHSH and CDR2 LQKENI. The CDR3 loop is CASSPGPDNSPLHF. CDR3 DNA: TGTGCCAGCTCACCAGGGCCGGATAATTCACCCCTCCACTTT.

The chain combines TRBV29-1 with TRBJ2-5; 7 bases align to TRBD1. The CDR3 totals 14 residues. CDR1 is SQVTM and CDR2 is ANQGSEA in the germline V gene. The V and J ends lost 8 bases and 6 bases, in that order; junction bases with no gene match: 15. The CDR3 sequence: CSLQATGARKTQYF. The CDR3, as DNA: TGCAGCCTCCAAGCCACAGGGGCCCGGAAGACCCAGTACTTC.

The V gene is TRBV6-6, the J gene TRBJ1-2; D ambiguous. The CDR3 runs to 17 residues. From germline, CDR1 is MNHNY and CDR2 SVGAGI (reference sequence). V lost 5 bases and J 2 bases, leaving 21 bases between the germline ends. This CDR3 reads CASSPSGLPLKNYGYTF. The CDR3 DNA reads as TGTGCCAGCAGTCCAAGTGGGCTCCCACTCAAAAACTATGGCTACACCTTC.

This rearrangement joins TRBV27 to TRBJ1-2, with D perhaps TRBD1 (5 bases). V shed 5 bases and J shed 4 bases, with 17 bases lying between them. The length of the CDR3 is 15 residues. Germline CDR1 MNHEY, CDR2 SMNVEV (reference sequence). In DNA, the CDR3 is TGTGCCAGCAGTCACAGTTTGGGGGGGAGCTATGGCTACACCTTC. It specifies CASSHSLGGSYGYTF.

A single count supports this clone. The chain has TRBV5-1 and TRBJ2-2; TRBD1 matches at 8 bases. This CDR3 has 15 amino acids. V gave up 6 bases and J gave up 4 bases; unmatched junction bases: 8. Germline V gene lookup returns CDR1 SGHRS and CDR2 YFSETQ. For the CDR3, the DNA is TGCGCCAGCAACCCAGGGGGCGCAGGCACCGGGGAGCTGTTTTTT. Translating gives CASNPGGAGTGELFF.

The V and J genes are TRBV24-1 and TRBJ2-5; 7 positions agree with TRBD1. Trimming at V came to 5 bases and at J to 4 bases, leaving 9 bases not matched to a gene. Germline V gene lookup returns CDR1 KGHDR and CDR2 SFDVKD. CDR3 length: 15 amino acids. The CDR3 nucleotides read TGTGCCACCAGTGTTCCTAGGGGGCGAGGAGAGACCCAGTACTTC. Protein: CATSVPRGRGETQYF.

This chain joins TRBV5-4 and TRBJ2-7; 8 bases are a match to TRBD1. This CDR3 spans 14 amino acids. Germline CDR1 reads SGHNT; CDR2 reads YYREEE (reference sequence). J was trimmed by 6 bases and V by 0 bases; bases with no gene match: 5. The CDR3: CASSLGRQGSEQYF. Here the CDR3 DNA reads TGTGCCAGCAGCTTGGGGAGACAGGGGAGCGAGCAGTACTTC.

The chain couples TRBV30 to TRBJ2-1, with 9 bases identical to TRBD2. Germline loops: CDR1 GTSNPN, CDR2 SVGIG (reference sequence). With V trimmed by 7 bases and J by 6 bases, 10 bases remained unmatched. The CDR3 extends over 14 amino acids. CDR3 residues: CASSFGLATNEQFF. The CDR3 coding sequence is TGTGCCTCCTCTTTTGGACTAGCGACCAATGAGCAGTTCTTC.

The chain joins TRBV19 to TRBJ2-1; the match to TRBD2 covers 11 bases. CDR1 and CDR2 from the germline V gene are LNHDA and SQIVND (reference sequence). This CDR3 contains 14 residues. Trimming cost V 0 bases and J 9 bases; bases outside gene matches: 1. The CDR3, as DNA: TGTGCCAGTAGTATAGATCTAGCGGGGGGTGAGCAGTTCTTC. Translating gives CASSIDLAGGEQFF.